Listed below are T cell receptor beta chains from one sample, sequenced in a study of shared clonotypes between healthy human individuals. Assay: immunoSEQ multiplex PCR; the TCRdb copy retains only in-frame clones and omits some. Among roughly 1,000,000 clones listed, 75% to 80% were seen once. Sequencing was performed on memory CD4+ T cells from PBMCs. These receptors all stem from a man younger than 30 in good health. Some clones in this sample may be carry-over from other donors' samples. Both conserved end residues are part of each CDR3. The D gene is left open where the match is weak. Clone size is given for some rows only: seen once, a few or many times, or a class if the clone is expanded.

CDR3: CASSYFGRQTYEQYF
DNA: TGTGCCAGCAGTTACTTCGGGCGCCAGACCTACGAGCAGTACTTC
D: NA
J: TRBJ2-7
size: NA
V: TRBV6-5

CDR3: CASSLMGGSLYNEQFF
DNA: TGTGCCAGCAGCCTTATGGGCGGGAGCCTCTACAATGAGCAGTTCTTC
D: TRBD2
J: TRBJ2-1
size: NA
V: TRBV2

CDR3: CASSATGELFF
DNA: TGTGCCAGCAGCGCCACCGGGGAGCTGTTTTTT
D: NA
J: TRBJ2-2
size: NA
V: TRBV9

CDR3: CASSLMGKETQYF
DNA: TGTGCCAGCAGCTTGATGGGAAAAGAGACCCAGTACTTC
D: NA
J: TRBJ2-5
size: NA
V: TRBV5-6

CDR3: CASSPGTYEQYF
DNA: TGTGCCAGCTCACCCGGAACTTACGAGCAGTACTTC
D: NA
J: TRBJ2-7
size: NA
V: TRBV18

CDR3: CAISTKGTRNTGELFF
DNA: TGTGCCATCAGTACCAAGGGGACACGGAACACCGGGGAGCTGTTTTTT
D: NA
J: TRBJ2-2
size: few
V: TRBV10-3

CDR3: CASSREGGETQYF
DNA: TGTGCCAGCTCACGTGAGGGTGGAGAGACCCAGTACTTC
D: NA
J: TRBJ2-5
size: once
V: TRBV18

CDR3: CASSLGPIGGVRYNEQFF
DNA: TGTGCCAGCAGCTTAGGACCCATCGGGGGAGTAAGGTACAATGAGCAGTTCTTC
D: NA
J: TRBJ2-1
size: NA
V: TRBV7-9

CDR3: CASSPIAGVYEQYF
DNA: TGTGCCAGCAGCCCCATAGCGGGAGTCTACGAGCAGTACTTC
D: TRBD2
J: TRBJ2-7
size: NA
V: TRBV6-5

CDR3: CASSRGVNTEAFF
DNA: TGTGCCAGCAGCCGTGGTGTGAACACTGAAGCTTTCTTT
D: NA
J: TRBJ1-1
size: NA
V: TRBV11-3

CDR3: CAWTQALGYTF
DNA: TGTGCCTGGACTCAGGCACTTGGCTACACCTTC
D: NA
J: TRBJ1-2
size: few
V: TRBV30

CDR3: CASSPTPSAEAFF
DNA: TGTGCCAGCAGCCCAACCCCATCGGCTGAAGCTTTCTTT
D: NA
J: TRBJ1-1
size: NA
V: TRBV7-3

CDR3: CASSTQLPGADTQYF
DNA: TGTGCCAGCAGCACGCAACTACCCGGGGCAGATACGCAGTATTTT
D: NA
J: TRBJ2-3
size: NA
V: TRBV6-6

CDR3: CASSPRSGSDEQYF
DNA: TGTGCCAGCAGCCCGAGGAGCGGGTCAGACGAGCAGTACTTC
D: NA
J: TRBJ2-7
size: once
V: TRBV7-9

CDR3: CASSLGQTLDTQYF
DNA: TGCGCCAGCAGCTTGGGGCAGACCCTAGATACGCAGTATTTT
D: NA
J: TRBJ2-3
size: few
V: TRBV5-1

CDR3: CASTGGPSSYNEQFF
DNA: TGTGCCAGCACGGGGGGGCCCAGCTCCTACAATGAGCAGTTCTTC
D: TRBD2
J: TRBJ2-1
size: NA
V: TRBV2

CDR3: CASSLAGVEDTQYF
DNA: TGTGCCAGCAGCTTAGCGGGGGTTGAGGATACGCAGTATTTT
D: NA
J: TRBJ2-3
size: NA
V: TRBV7-9

CDR3: CAWSTGLAGWREQFF
DNA: TGTGCCTGGAGTACGGGACTAGCGGGATGGAGGGAGCAGTTCTTC
D: TRBD2
J: TRBJ2-1
size: NA
V: TRBV30